The clone carrying this TCR beta chain has at least ten counts. Its antigen is as yet unknown. Trimming removed 1 base at V and 6 bases at J, with 13 bases between. Per germline, CDR1 SGHTA and CDR2 FQGNSA. This CDR3 spans 15 amino acids. Molecular-barcoded quantitative 5'-RACE produced these TCR beta libraries. TCRdb fed the 5' RACE reads into MiXCR, producing one record per CDR3 protein. In the table there are some 130,000 distinct CDR3 sequences, 7% to 8% of which are singletons. This sample was included in a study of CD8 T cells in ankylosing spondylitis. Study-wide results and limits: Typical of ankylosing spondylitis blood, it appeared, was a TCR beta motif of several highly homologous variants. Clones that were linked to disease were CD8+ and were relatively rare in peripheral blood.

The source is a female donor with ankylosing spondylitis or in good health (not recorded which). Material for sequencing was blood, either unsorted or a sorted T cell fraction (not recorded which). The chain employs TRBV7-2 and TRBJ1-5, with a possible D match to TRBD1 (6 bases). The CDR3 nucleotides are TGTGCCAGCAGCTTAGACAGGGAAGAAGTTCAGCCCCAGCATTTT. It translates to CASSLDREEVQPQHF.